The rows below give T cell receptor beta chains drawn from one sample of a study of cytomegalovirus exposure and HLA in healthy donors. TCRdb's copy holds only in-frame clones and misses some; the assay was immunoSEQ multiplex PCR. This table lists roughly 53,000 clones. The sequenced sample consisted of PBMCs. All receptors come from a female donor in good health and CMV-seronegative. The CDR3 runs from the conserved cysteine through the conserved F or W. D genes are given only for firm matches.

16	TRBV4-1	TRBJ2-5	TRBD2	CASSQSPGLAGETQYF	TGCGCCAGCAGCCAGTCCCCGGGACTAGCGGGAGAGACCCAGTACTTC
16	TRBV5-1	TRBJ2-7	NA	CASTDLASDLSYEQYF	TGCGCCAGCACCGACCTCGCTAGCGATCTCTCCTACGAGCAGTACTTC
16	TRBV6-4	TRBJ2-3	TRBD1	CASSARTGGSTDTQYF	TGTGCCAGCAGTGCCCGGACAGGGGGAAGCACAGATACGCAGTATTTT
18	TRBV5-1	TRBJ2-3	TRBD2	CASGSGAVAGGITDTQYF	TGCGCCAGCGGTTCCGGGGCGGTAGCGGGAGGAATCACAGATACGCAGTATTTT
14	TRBV5-4	TRBJ1-2	TRBD1	CASSPGQGWYGYTF	TGTGCCAGCAGCCCAGGACAGGGGTGGTATGGCTACACCTTC
11	TRBV30	TRBJ2-7	NA	CAWKGGHEQYF	TGTGCCTGGAAAGGGGGACACGAGCAGTACTTC
15	TRBV7-2	TRBJ2-3	NA	CASSLAGGPRDTQYF	TGTGCCAGCAGCTTAGCGGGGGGGCCGCGAGATACGCAGTATTTT
14	TRBV27	TRBJ1-2	NA	CASSFFPGVNGYTF	TGTGCCAGCAGTTTCTTTCCAGGGGTGAATGGCTACACCTTC
16	TRBV4-3	TRBJ2-7	TRBD1	CASSQDPGTGIYEQYF	TGCGCCAGCAGCCAAGACCCCGGGACAGGTATCTACGAGCAGTACTTC
15	TRBV19	TRBJ1-1	NA	CASRSGVTLNTEAFF	TGTGCCAGTAGGTCAGGGGTCACTTTGAACACTGAAGCTTTCTTT
15	TRBV7-2	TRBJ2-7	NA	CASSSLKFGGGEQYF	TGTGCCAGCAGTAGCCTGAAGTTCGGCGGCGGCGAGCAGTACTTC
17	TRBV18	TRBJ1-4	NA	CASSPRRQAATNEKLFF	TGTGCCAGCTCACCACGGAGACAGGCAGCAACTAATGAAAAACTGTTTTTT
15	TRBV7-3	TRBJ1-2	NA	CASSFAGTQGGGYTF	TGTGCCAGCAGCTTCGCAGGGACCCAGGGAGGAGGCTACACCTTC
17	TRBV30	TRBJ1-6	NA	CAWSVAFLGQKNSPLHF	TGTGCCTGGAGTGTAGCATTTCTGGGGCAGAAGAATTCACCCCTCCACTTT
13	TRBV2	TRBJ2-5	TRBD1	CASSEDRAETQYF	TGTGCCAGCAGTGAGGACAGGGCGGAGACCCAGTACTTC
16	TRBV19	TRBJ2-2	TRBD1	CASTKWGTVLTGELFF	TGTGCCAGTACTAAGTGGGGGACAGTCCTCACCGGGGAGCTGTTTTTT
16	TRBV5-1	TRBJ1-4	NA	CASSADPGRTNEKLFF	TGCGCCAGCAGTGCCGACCCGGGGAGGACTAATGAAAAACTGTTTTTT
14	TRBV30	TRBJ2-1	NA	CAWIVRGSYNEQFF	TGTGCCTGGATCGTGCGGGGATCCTACAATGAGCAGTTCTTC
13	TRBV7-2	TRBJ2-2	NA	CASSVTRTGELFF	TGTGCCAGCAGCGTGACACGCACCGGGGAGCTGTTTTTT
13	TRBV5-6	TRBJ1-1	NA	CASSIREKTEAFF	TGTGCCAGCAGCATCAGGGAAAAGACTGAAGCTTTCTTT